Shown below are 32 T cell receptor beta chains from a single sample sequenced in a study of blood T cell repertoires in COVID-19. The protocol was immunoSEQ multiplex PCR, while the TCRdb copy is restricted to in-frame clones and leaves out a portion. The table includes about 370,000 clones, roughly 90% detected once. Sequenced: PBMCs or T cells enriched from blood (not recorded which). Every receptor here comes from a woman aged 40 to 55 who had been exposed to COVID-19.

The CDR3 nucleotides read TGTGCCAGCAGCTTAGCGCTGTCCAGGTCAAGTTCCTACGAGCAGTACTTC. Residues: CASSLALSRSSSYEQYF. The chain carries TRBV7-8 and TRBJ2-7; D is uncertain. V was clipped by 0 bases and J by 1 base, with 16 bases between them. This CDR3 region has 17 residues. Germline CDR1 SGHVS, CDR2 FQNEAQ.

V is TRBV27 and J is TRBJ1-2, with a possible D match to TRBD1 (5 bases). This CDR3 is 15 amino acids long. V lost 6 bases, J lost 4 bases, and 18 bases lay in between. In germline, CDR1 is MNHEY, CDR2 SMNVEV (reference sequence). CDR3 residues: CASSRTRDTGYGYTF. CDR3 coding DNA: TGTGCCAGCAGCCGGACCAGGGATACGGGCTATGGCTACACCTTC.

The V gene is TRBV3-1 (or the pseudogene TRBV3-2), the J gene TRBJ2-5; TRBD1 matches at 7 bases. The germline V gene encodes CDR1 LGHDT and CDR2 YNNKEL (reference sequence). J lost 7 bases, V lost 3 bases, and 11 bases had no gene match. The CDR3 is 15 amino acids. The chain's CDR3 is CASSQVQGSGRTQYF. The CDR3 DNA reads TGTGCCAGCAGCCAGGTACAGGGGTCTGGCCGGACCCAGTACTTC.

The CDR3 bases are TGTGCCTGGAGTCGCCTGGGGCCTACATCCAACACTGAAGCTTTCTTT. This translates into CAWSRLGPTSNTEAFF. This chain links TRBV30 with TRBJ1-1; D possibly corresponds to TRBD1 (5 bases). V lost 2 bases to trimming and J lost 2 bases, with 18 bases between them. The CDR3 loop spans 16 amino acids. Germline-derived CDR1 and CDR2 are GTSNPN and SVGIG (reference sequence).

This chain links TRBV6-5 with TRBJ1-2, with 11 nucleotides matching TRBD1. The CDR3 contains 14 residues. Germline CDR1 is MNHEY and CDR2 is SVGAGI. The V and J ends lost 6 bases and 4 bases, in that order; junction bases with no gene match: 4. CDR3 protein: CASRRTGGVYGYTF. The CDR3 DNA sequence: TGTGCCAGCAGACGGACAGGGGGCGTCTATGGCTACACCTTC.

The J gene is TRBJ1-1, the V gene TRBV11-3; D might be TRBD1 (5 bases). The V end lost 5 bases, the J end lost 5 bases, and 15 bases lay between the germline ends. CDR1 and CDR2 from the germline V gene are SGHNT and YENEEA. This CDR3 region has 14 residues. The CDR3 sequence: CASSPRQGGTEAFF. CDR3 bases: TGTGCCAGCAGCCCCCGTCAGGGAGGGACTGAAGCTTTCTTT.

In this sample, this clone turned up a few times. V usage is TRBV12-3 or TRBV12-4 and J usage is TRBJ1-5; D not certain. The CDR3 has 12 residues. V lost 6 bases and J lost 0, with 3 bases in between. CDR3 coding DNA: TGTGCCAGCAGGCGTAGCAATCAGCCCCAGCATTTT. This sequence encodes CASRRSNQPQHF.

DNA for the CDR3: TGTGCCAGCAGCTTGGGACTAGCGGAATACAATGAGCAGTTCTTC. Translated, it gives CASSLGLAEYNEQFF. The gene calls are TRBV7-6 and TRBJ2-1; TRBD2 matches at 11 bases. This CDR3 is built from 15 residues. V gave up 3 bases and J gave up 4 bases; unmatched junction bases: 2. The V gene's germline CDR1 is SGHVS and CDR2 FNYEAQ. Combining the CDR3 with reference TRBV7-6 and TRBJ2-1 gives the whole variable domain GAGVSQSPRYKVTKRGQDVALRCDPISGHVSLYWYRQALGQGPEFLTYFNYEAQQDKSGLPNDRFSAERPEGSISTLTIQRTEQRDSAMYRCASSLGLAEYNEQFFGPGTRLTVL.

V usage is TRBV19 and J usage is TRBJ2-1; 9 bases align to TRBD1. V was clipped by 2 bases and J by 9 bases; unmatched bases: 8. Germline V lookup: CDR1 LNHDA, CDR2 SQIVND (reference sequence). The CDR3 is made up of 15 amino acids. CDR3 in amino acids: CASSIPWDRVVEQFF. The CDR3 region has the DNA TGTGCCAGTAGTATACCGTGGGACAGGGTTGTTGAGCAGTTCTTC.

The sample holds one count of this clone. For the CDR3, the DNA is TGTGCCAGCAGCCCGCAGGGACTTCGGGAGCAGTTCTTC. It specifies CASSPQGLREQFF. The genes are TRBV5-4 and TRBJ2-1; TRBD2 is a possible D gene (6 bases). V lost 4 bases and J lost 10, with 15 bases in between. CDR3 length equals 13 residues. Germline loops: CDR1 SGHNT, CDR2 YYREEE (reference sequence).

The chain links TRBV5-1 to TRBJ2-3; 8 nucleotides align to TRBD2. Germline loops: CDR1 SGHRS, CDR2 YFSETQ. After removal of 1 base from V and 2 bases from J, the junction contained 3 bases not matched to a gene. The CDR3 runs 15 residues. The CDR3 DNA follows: TGCGCCAGCAGCTTGCAGCGGGGGACCACAGATACGCAGTATTTT. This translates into CASSLQRGTTDTQYF. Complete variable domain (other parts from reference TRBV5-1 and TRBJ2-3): KAGVTQTPRYLIKTRGQQVTLSCSPISGHRSVSWYQQTPGQGLQFLFEYFSETQRNKGNFPGRFSGRQFSNSRSEMNVSTLELGDSALYLCASSLQRGTTDTQYFGPGTRLTVL.

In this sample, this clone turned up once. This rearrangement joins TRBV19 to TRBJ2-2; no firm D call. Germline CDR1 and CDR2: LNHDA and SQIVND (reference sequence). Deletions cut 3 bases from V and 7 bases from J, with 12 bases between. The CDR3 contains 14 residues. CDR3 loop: CASSILAFRGELFF. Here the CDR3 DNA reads TGTGCCAGTAGTATCTTGGCATTTCGCGGGGAGCTGTTTTTT.

Written as DNA, the CDR3 is TGTGCCACCATAGCTAGCGGCACAGATACGCAGTATTTT. This encodes CATIASGTDTQYF. V usage is TRBV24-1 and J usage is TRBJ2-3; D is perhaps TRBD2 (6 bases). V was shortened by 8 bases and J by 1 base, with 9 bases between the two germline ends. Germline loops: CDR1 KGHDR, CDR2 SFDVKD. This CDR3 has 13 amino acids.

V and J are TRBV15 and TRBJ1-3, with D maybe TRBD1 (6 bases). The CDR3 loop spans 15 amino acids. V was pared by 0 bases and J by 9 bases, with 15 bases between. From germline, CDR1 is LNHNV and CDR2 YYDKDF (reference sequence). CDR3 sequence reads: CATSREGGSGGTIYF. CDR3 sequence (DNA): TGTGCCACCAGCAGAGAAGGGGGGAGCGGGGGCACCATATATTTT.

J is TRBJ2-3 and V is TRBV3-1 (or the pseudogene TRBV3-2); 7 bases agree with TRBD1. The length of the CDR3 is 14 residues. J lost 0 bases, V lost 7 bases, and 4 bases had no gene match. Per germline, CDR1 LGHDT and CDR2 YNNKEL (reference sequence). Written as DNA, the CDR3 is TGTGCCAGCACCCGACAGGGAAGCACAGATACGCAGTATTTT. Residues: CASTRQGSTDTQYF.

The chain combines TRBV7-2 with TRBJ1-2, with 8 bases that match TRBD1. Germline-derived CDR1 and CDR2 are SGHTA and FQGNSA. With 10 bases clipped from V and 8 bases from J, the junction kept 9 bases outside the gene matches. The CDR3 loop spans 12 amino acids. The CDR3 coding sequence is TGTGCCACTCAGGGGGCTTCCTGGGGCTACACCTTC. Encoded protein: CATQGASWGYTF.

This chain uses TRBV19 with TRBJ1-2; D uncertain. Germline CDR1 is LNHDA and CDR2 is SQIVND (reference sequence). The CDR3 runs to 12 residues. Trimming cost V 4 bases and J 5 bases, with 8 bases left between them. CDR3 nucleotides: TGTGCCAGTAGTAAAGACCTTTATGGCTACACCTTC. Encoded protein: CASSKDLYGYTF. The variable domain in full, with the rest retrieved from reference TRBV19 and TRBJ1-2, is DGGITQSPKYLFRKEGQNVTLSCEQNLNHDAMYWYRQDPGQGLRLIYYSQIVNDFQKGDIAEGYSVSREKKESFPLTVTSAQKNPTAFYLCASSKDLYGYTFGSGTRLTVV.

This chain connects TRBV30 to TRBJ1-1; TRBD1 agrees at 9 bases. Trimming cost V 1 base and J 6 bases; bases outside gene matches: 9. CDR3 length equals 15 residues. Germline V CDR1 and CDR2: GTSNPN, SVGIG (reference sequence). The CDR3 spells CAWSAGGTGMAEAFF. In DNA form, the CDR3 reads TGTGCCTGGAGTGCAGGGGGGACAGGGATGGCTGAAGCTTTCTTT.

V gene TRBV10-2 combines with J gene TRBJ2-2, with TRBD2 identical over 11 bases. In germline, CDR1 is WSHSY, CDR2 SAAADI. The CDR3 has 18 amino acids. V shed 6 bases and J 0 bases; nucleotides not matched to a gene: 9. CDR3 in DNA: TGCGCCAGCAGCCCCGGGACTAGCGGATACGCGAACACCGGGGAGCTGTTTTTT. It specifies CASSPGTSGYANTGELFF.

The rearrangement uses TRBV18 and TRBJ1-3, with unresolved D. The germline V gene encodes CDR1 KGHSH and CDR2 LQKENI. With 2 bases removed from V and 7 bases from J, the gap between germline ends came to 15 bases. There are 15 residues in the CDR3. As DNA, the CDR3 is TGTGCCAGCTCACCAGGGTCACAAAGGCGGAACACCATATATTTT. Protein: CASSPGSQRRNTIYF.

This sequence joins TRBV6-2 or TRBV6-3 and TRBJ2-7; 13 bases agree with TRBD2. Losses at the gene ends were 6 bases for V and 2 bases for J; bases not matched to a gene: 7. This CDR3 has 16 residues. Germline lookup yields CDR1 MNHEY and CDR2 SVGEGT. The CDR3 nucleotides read TGTGCCAGCAGCCAAGAGGGACTAGCGGGGACCTACGAGCAGTACTTC. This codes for CASSQEGLAGTYEQYF.

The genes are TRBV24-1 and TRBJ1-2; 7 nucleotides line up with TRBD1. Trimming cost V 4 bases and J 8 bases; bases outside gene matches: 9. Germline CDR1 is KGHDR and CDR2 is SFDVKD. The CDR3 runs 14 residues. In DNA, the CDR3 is TGTGCCACCAGTGACCCGACAGGGCCTGGGGGCTACACCTTC. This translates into CATSDPTGPGGYTF.

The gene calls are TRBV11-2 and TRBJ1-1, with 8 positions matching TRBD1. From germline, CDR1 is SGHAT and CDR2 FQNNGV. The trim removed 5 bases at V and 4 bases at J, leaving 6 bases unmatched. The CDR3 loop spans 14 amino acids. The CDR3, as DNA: TGTGCCAGCAGCCCCGGACAGGGACTCACTGAAGCTTTCTTT. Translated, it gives CASSPGQGLTEAFF. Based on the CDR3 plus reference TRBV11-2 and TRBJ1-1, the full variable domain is EAGVAQSPRYKIIEKRQSVAFWCNPISGHATLYWYQQILGQGPKLLIQFQNNGVVDDSQLPKDRFSAERLKGVDSTLKIQPAKLEDSAVYLCASSPGQGLTEAFFGQGTRLTVV.

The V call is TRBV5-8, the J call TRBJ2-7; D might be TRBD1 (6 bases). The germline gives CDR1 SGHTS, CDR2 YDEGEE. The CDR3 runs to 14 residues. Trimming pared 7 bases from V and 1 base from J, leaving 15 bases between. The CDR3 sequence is CASLLQGGSYEQYF. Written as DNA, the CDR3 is TGTGCCAGCCTTCTACAGGGTGGTTCCTACGAGCAGTACTTC.

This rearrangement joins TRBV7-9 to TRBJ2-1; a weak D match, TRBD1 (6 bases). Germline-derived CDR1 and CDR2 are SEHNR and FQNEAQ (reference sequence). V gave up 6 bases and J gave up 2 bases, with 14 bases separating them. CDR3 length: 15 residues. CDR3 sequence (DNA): TGTGCCAGCAGTCTTGCCTGGACAGCCTACAATGAGCAGTTCTTC. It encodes CASSLAWTAYNEQFF.

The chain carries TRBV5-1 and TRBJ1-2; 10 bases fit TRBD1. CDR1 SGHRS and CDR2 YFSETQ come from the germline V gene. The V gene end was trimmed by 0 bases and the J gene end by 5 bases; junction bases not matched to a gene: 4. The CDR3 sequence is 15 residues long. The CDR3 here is CASSLGQGADYGYTF. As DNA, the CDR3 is TGCGCCAGCAGCTTGGGACAGGGGGCAGATTATGGCTACACCTTC.

The CDR3 is CASRAGGDTDTQYF. DNA of the CDR3: TGTGCCAGTAGGGCCGGGGGAGACACAGATACGCAGTATTTT. V and J are TRBV19 and TRBJ2-3, with D perhaps matching TRBD2 (6 bases). V dropped 6 bases and J dropped 2 bases, with 12 bases sitting between them. The CDR3 is 14 amino acids. CDR1 is LNHDA and CDR2 is SQIVND in the germline V gene (reference sequence). Full variable domain (remainder filled in from reference TRBV19 and TRBJ2-3): DGGITQSPKYLFRKEGQNVTLSCEQNLNHDAMYWYRQDPGQGLRLIYYSQIVNDFQKGDIAEGYSVSREKKESFPLTVTSAQKNPTAFYLCASRAGGDTDTQYFGPGTRLTVL.

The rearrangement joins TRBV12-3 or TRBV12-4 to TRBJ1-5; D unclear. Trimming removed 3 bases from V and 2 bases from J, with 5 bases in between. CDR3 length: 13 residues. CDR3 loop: CASSFGGNQPQHF. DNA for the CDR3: TGTGCCAGCAGTTTCGGGGGCAATCAGCCCCAGCATTTT.

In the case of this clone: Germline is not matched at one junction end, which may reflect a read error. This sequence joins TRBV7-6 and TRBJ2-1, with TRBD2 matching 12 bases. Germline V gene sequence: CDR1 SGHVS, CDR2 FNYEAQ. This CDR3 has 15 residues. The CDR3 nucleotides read TGTGCCAGCAGGTTAGGGACTAGCGGGTACAATGAGCAGTTCTTC. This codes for CASRLGTSGYNEQFF.

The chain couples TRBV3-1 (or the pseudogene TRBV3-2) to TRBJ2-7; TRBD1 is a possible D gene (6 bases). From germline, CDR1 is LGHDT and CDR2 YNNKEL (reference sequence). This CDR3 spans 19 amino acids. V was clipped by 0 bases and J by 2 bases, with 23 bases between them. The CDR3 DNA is TGTGCCAGCAGCCAAGACCCCGAAAACGGGGCTACAGGGACCTACGAGCAGTACTTC. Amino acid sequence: CASSQDPENGATGTYEQYF.

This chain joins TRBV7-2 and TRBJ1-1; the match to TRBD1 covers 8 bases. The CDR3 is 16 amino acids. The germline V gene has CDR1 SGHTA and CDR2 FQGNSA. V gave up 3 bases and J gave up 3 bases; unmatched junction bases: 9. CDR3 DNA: TGTGCCAGCAGCTTGGCCTTTGGCAGGGGGCACACTGAAGCTTTCTTT. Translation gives CASSLAFGRGHTEAFF.

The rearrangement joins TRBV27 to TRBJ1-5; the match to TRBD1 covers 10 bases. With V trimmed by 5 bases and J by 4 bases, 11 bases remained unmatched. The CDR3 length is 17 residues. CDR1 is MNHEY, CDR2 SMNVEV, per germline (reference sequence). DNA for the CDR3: TGTGCCAGCAGTCCCACCCCGTGGACAGGGGGTAATCAGCCCCAGCATTTT. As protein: CASSPTPWTGGNQPQHF.